The table lists the clone carrying this T cell receptor (beta chain) with a count of one. The antigen is undetermined. The sample originates from a study of vaccination effects on CD4 cells after COVID-19. Using immunoSEQ multiplex PCR, the repertoire was profiled, and TCRdb retains in-frame clones only, with some absent. The repertoire holds 25,000 to 35,000 clones, 55% to 75% seen once, with less than 35% in the top ten. Before sequencing, viral peptide pools were used by the ViraFEST assay to expand antigen-specific CD4+ T cells. With more than 9 days of culture completed, CD4+ T cells were isolated. The person acquired a PCR-confirmed SARS-CoV-2 infection between March and December 2020. Germline CDR1 reads LGHNA; CDR2 reads YSLEER. V lost 4 bases and J lost 0, with 7 bases in between. This CDR3 is built from 14 residues.

The sequence came from a human donor who had a prior SARS-CoV-2 infection. V gene TRBV4-3 combines with J gene TRBJ2-1, with a tentative D call TRBD1 (5 bases). This material consisted of CD4+ T cells from PBMCs cultured with a peptide pool, taken before COVID-19 vaccination. The chain's CDR3 is CASSRQSSYNEQFF. CDR3 bases: TGCGCCAGCAGCCGACAGAGCTCCTACAATGAGCAGTTCTTC.